This T cell receptor (beta chain) was captured in a study of cytomegalovirus exposure and HLA in healthy donors. PCR used 60 Vbeta primers and 13 Jbeta primers. Study processing details: Per a later analysis, the number of unique TCR beta chains was about 78 million, of which around 9.9 million were shared. This table comes from immunoSEQ multiplex PCR, and its TCRdb copy is limited to in-frame clones, with some not included. The V and J calls and clone size were taken over from that table, and D and trimming were inferred from the DNA. This table holds roughly 130,000 clones, about 74% found once. The trim removed 7 bases at V and 9 bases at J, leaving 12 bases unmatched. The CDR3 is made up of 14 amino acids. CDR1 and CDR2 (germline): SEHNR, FQNEAQ (reference sequence).

The specimen sequenced was PBMCs. V is TRBV7-9 and J is TRBJ2-1; 7 bases match TRBD1. This receptor was taken from a man in his forties or fifties in good health and CMV-seropositive. CDR3 residues: CASTPGTALGEQFF. The CDR3 region has the DNA TGTGCCAGCACCCCCGGGACAGCGTTAGGTGAGCAGTTCTTC.